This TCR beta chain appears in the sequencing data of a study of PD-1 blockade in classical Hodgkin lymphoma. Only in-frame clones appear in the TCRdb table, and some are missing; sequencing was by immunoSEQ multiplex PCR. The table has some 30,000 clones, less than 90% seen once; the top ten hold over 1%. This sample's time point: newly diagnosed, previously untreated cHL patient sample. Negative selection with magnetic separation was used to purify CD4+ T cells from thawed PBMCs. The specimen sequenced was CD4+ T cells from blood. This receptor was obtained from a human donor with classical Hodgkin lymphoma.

The CDR3 loop is CASSPRWGLAGVNEQFF. The CDR3 region has the DNA TGTGCCAGCTCACCACGCTGGGGACTAGCGGGAGTCAATGAGCAGTTCTTC. The chain joins TRBV18 to TRBJ2-1; the match to TRBD2 covers 14 bases. The CDR3 loop spans 17 amino acids. V was pared by 1 base and J by 6 bases, with 5 bases of the junction left unmatched. Per germline, CDR1 KGHSH and CDR2 LQKENI.